The entry below gives a single TCR beta chain sequence along with its context. TCRdb re-analysed the RT-PCR reads in MiXCR, keeping a single row per CDR3 protein. This table holds more than 850,000 distinct CDR3 sequences, approximately 18% found once. This sample is part of a study of patients and donors after allogeneic stem cell transplantation. Germline CDR1 is SGHRS and CDR2 is YFSETQ. V dropped 4 bases and J dropped 5 bases, with 22 bases sitting between them. The CDR3 has 16 amino acids. The gene calls are TRBV5-1 and TRBJ2-7; TRBD1 might be the D (6 bases). Sequences were obtained from blood, either unsorted or a sorted T cell fraction (not recorded which). The receptor comes from a human donor who was either an allogeneic HSCT recipient or a stem cell or donor lymphocyte infusion donor (not recorded which). It is not recorded whose cells these are; they may come from a transplant donor. Here the CDR3 reads CASSRATGTIGDEQYF. Here the CDR3 DNA reads TGCGCCAGCAGCAGGGCAACCGGGACAATTGGCGACGAGCAGTACTTC.